This entry lists 15 T cell receptor beta chains sequenced from one sample in a study of cytomegalovirus exposure and HLA in healthy donors. PCR primers comprised 60 Vbeta and 13 Jbeta primers. Assay used: immunoSEQ multiplex PCR; TCRdb lists only in-frame clones, some missing. The sample holds about 160,000 clones, around four fifths seen once. Material: PBMCs. These receptor sequences come from a man between 18 and 35 years old in good health and CMV-seronegative.

This clone was seen a handful of times. The CDR3 is CASSWTGGDGYTF. The CDR3 region has the DNA TGTGCCAGCAGCTGGACAGGGGGCGACGGCTACACCTTC. This sequence joins TRBV7-2 and TRBJ1-2; 11 bases map to TRBD1. The CDR3 is made up of 13 amino acids. V lost 4 bases to trimming and J lost 8 bases; unmatched junction nucleotides: 3. Germline V gene lookup returns CDR1 SGHTA and CDR2 FQGNSA.

The chain employs TRBV7-2 and TRBJ2-1, with 11 bases that match TRBD2. The CDR3 is 18 residues long. The V gene end was trimmed by 5 bases and the J gene end by 2 bases; junction bases not matched to a gene: 11. In germline, CDR1 is SGHTA, CDR2 FQGNSA. Written as DNA, the CDR3 is TGTGCCAGCAGCCACCCCTTAGCGGGAGGGGAGACCTACAATGAGCAGTTCTTC. Translated, it gives CASSHPLAGGETYNEQFF.

The gene calls are TRBV5-1 and TRBJ2-7, with TRBD1 matching 7 bases. The CDR3 is 13 amino acids. V lost 4 bases to trimming and J lost 2 bases; unmatched junction nucleotides: 3. CDR1 is SGHRS, CDR2 YFSETQ, per germline. The CDR3 DNA reads TGCGCCAGCAGCCCTGGGACAGCCTACGAGCAGTACTTC. It encodes CASSPGTAYEQYF.

The CDR3 is CASSVVETSEQYF. In DNA form, the CDR3 reads TGTGCCAGCAGCGTAGTAGAGACTAGTGAGCAGTACTTC. The rearrangement links TRBV9 to TRBJ2-7; TRBD2 is a possible D gene (6 bases). Trimming cost V 0 bases and J 7 bases, with 11 bases left between them. Germline V lookup: CDR1 SGDLS, CDR2 YYNGEE. There are 13 residues in the CDR3.

The chain combines TRBV10-1 with TRBJ1-1; TRBD1 matches 11 bases. The ends lost 4 bases at V and 5 bases at J; junction bases unmatched: 3. The CDR3 has 14 amino acids. The V gene's germline CDR1 is WNHNN and CDR2 SYGVQD (reference sequence). The CDR3 sequence is CASSVDRGQTEAFF. For the CDR3, the DNA is TGCGCCAGCAGTGTGGACAGGGGGCAAACTGAAGCTTTCTTT.

This rearrangement joins TRBV10-2 to TRBJ1-1, with D possibly being TRBD1 (5 bases). The germline gives CDR1 WSHSY, CDR2 SAAADI. This CDR3 spans 14 amino acids. Trimming pared 10 bases from V and 2 bases from J, leaving 17 bases between. DNA of the CDR3: TGCGCCATCAGCAGAACAGGTTATAACACTGAAGCTTTCTTT. Its translation: CAISRTGYNTEAFF.

This chain joins TRBV6-5 and TRBJ2-6; D is possibly TRBD1 (5 bases). This CDR3 is 13 amino acids long. From germline, CDR1 is MNHEY and CDR2 SVGAGI. Trimming cost V 6 bases and J 5 bases, with 8 bases left between them. As DNA, the CDR3 is TGTGCCAGCAGAAGGACAAGGGCCAACGTCCTGACTTTC. Amino acids: CASRRTRANVLTF.

The rearrangement uses TRBV7-3 and TRBJ2-2, with no clear D. Trimming shortened V by 6 bases and J by 3 bases, and 5 bases separated the two germline ends. The CDR3 sequence is 12 residues long. CDR1 is SGHTA and CDR2 is FQGTGA in the germline V gene. Here the CDR3 reads CASSSHTGELFF. DNA of the CDR3: TGTGCCAGCAGTTCTCACACCGGGGAGCTGTTTTTT.

A word on this clone: Other DNA sequences of this sample code for an identical CDR3. The J gene is TRBJ1-2, the V gene TRBV10-3; D is unresolved. The CDR3 totals 14 residues. Germline V gene lookup returns CDR1 ENHRY and CDR2 SYGVKD. V was shortened by 3 bases and J by 4 bases, with 12 bases between the two germline ends. The DNA of the CDR3 is TGTGCCATCAGTGACAGGTTATTATTCTATGGCTACACCTTC. Translating it yields CAISDRLLFYGYTF.

This rearrangement joins TRBV30 to TRBJ1-1; 9 bases align to TRBD1. The CDR3 runs 15 residues. Per the germline V gene, CDR1 is GTSNPN and CDR2 is SVGIG (reference sequence). The J segment lost 10 bases and the V segment lost 2 bases, leaving 14 bases of the junction unmatched. CDR3 protein: CAWSKTQQGARAAFF. The CDR3 bases are TGTGCCTGGAGTAAAACCCAACAGGGGGCCCGGGCAGCTTTCTTT.

As for this clone: Other DNA sequences from this sample encode an identical CDR3 as well. The chain combines TRBV6-1 with TRBJ2-1; D is perhaps TRBD2 (7 bases). The CDR3 length is 15 residues. The V gene lost 3 bases and the J gene lost 4 bases, with 13 bases spanning the gap. CDR1 MNHNS and CDR2 SASEGT come from the germline V gene. CDR3 nucleotide sequence: TGTGCCAGCAGTGACGATGGGGGGGCATACAATGAGCAGTTCTTC. This sequence encodes CASSDDGGAYNEQFF.

V is TRBV2 and J is TRBJ1-1, with a weak D call TRBD1 (5 bases). The CDR3 is 16 residues long. Germline lookup yields CDR1 SNHLY and CDR2 FYNNEI. Trimming took 9 bases from V and 0 from J, leaving 20 bases between them. The CDR3 sequence: CARTDQGPGVNTEAFF. CDR3 DNA: TGTGCCAGAACCGACCAAGGCCCGGGGGTGAACACTGAAGCTTTCTTT. Combining the CDR3 with reference TRBV2 and TRBJ1-1 gives the whole variable domain EPEVTQTPSHQVTQMGQEVILRCVPISNHLYFYWYRQILGQKVEFLVSFYNNEISEKSEIFDDQFSVERPDGSNFTLKIRSTKLEDSAMYFCARTDQGPGVNTEAFFGQGTRLTVV.

This clone appeared a few times. The chain carries TRBV4-3 and TRBJ2-1, with D possibly matching TRBD1 (6 bases). CDR1 and CDR2 (germline): LGHNA, YSLEER. CDR3 length: 15 residues. Trimming removed 4 bases from V and 6 bases from J, with 16 bases in between. The DNA for the CDR3 is TGCGCCAGCAGCCTGGACAGTGACGCTACCAATGAGCAGTTCTTC. As protein: CASSLDSDATNEQFF.

This clone was counted a single time. V usage is TRBV27 and J usage is TRBJ2-7; 7 bases agree with TRBD1. Trimming removed 5 bases from V and 2 bases from J; junction bases left unmatched: 6. Germline lookup yields CDR1 MNHEY and CDR2 SMNVEV (reference sequence). The CDR3 totals 14 residues. The CDR3: CASSRQGQTYEQYF. The CDR3, as DNA: TGTGCCAGCAGTAGACAGGGCCAAACCTACGAGCAGTACTTC.

The chain carries TRBV7-9 and TRBJ2-7; D is undetermined. Germline CDR1 is SEHNR and CDR2 is FQNEAQ (reference sequence). This CDR3 has 11 amino acids. V was clipped by 5 bases and J by 3 bases, with 5 bases between them. CDR3 DNA sequence: TGTGCCAGCAGCGCGAGCTACGAGCAGTACTTC. This sequence encodes CASSASYEQYF.